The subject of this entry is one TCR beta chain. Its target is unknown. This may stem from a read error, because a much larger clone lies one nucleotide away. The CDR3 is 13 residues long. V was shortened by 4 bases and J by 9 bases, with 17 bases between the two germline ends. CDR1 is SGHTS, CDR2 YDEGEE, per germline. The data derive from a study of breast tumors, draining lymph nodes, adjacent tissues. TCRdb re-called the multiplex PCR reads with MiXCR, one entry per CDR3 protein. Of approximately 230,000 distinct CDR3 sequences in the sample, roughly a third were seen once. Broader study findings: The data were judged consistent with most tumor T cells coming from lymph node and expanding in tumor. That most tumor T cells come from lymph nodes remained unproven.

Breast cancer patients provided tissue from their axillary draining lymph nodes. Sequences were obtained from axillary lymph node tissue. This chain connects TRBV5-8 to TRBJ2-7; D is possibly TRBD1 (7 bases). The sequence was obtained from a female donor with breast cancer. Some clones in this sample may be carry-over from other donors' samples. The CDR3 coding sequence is TGTGCCAGCAGCCGCGGGACAGCCTCGTTGCAGTACTTC. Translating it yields CASSRGTASLQYF.